The clone carrying this T cell receptor (beta chain) was recorded once. The antigen is not known. This specimen comes from a study of vaccination effects on CD4 cells after COVID-19. The CDR3 is 15 residues long. The V gene's germline CDR1 is SGHNT and CDR2 YENEEA. Losses at the gene ends were 5 bases for V and 1 base for J; bases not matched to a gene: 7. Assay: immunoSEQ multiplex PCR; the TCRdb copy retains only in-frame clones and omits some. The sample lists 55,000 to 90,000 clones; roughly two thirds were seen once. Within the ViraFEST assay, antigen-specific CD4+ T cells underwent expansion with viral peptide pools prior to sequencing. Scientists isolated CD4+ T cells after a roughly 9-day culture period ended. A positive SARS-CoV-2 PCR test fell between March and December 2020. A half-volume exchange with IL-2 medium occurred on days 3 and 7.

The chain is built from TRBV11-3 and TRBJ2-5; 7 bases are shared with TRBD1. The sample was CD4+ T cells from PBMCs cultured with HIV peptides, taken before COVID-19 vaccination. The subset was: HIV-1 Nef peptide pool negative control/reference culture. This TCR was recovered from a human donor who had a prior SARS-CoV-2 infection. The CDR3 DNA sequence: TGTGCCAGCAGCAAAGGGGACAGCACCCAAGAGACCCAGTACTTC. Its protein is CASSKGDSTQETQYF.